The next 32 T cell receptor beta chains were all read from a single sample in a study of cytomegalovirus exposure and HLA in healthy donors (dated by TCRdb to between 2016 and 2019). Libraries were built with the immunoSEQ multiplex PCR assay. The multiplex PCR relied on a mix of 60 forward primers for TCR Vbeta segments and 13 reverse primers for TCR Jbeta segments. In TCRdb, the immuneACCESS table is reduced to in-frame sequences with V and J assigned. These tables do not hold every clone; where another copy was compared, an unresolved V gene accounts for under half, and the others remain unexplained. The sample data list over 40,000 clones, and 75% to 90% of these were observed just once. The ten largest make up approximately 8% of the sample. Sequencing was done on a sample of PBMCs. These receptors originate from a woman aged 40 to 50 in good health and CMV-seropositive.

The rearrangement uses TRBV28 and TRBJ2-3; no firm D call. CDR3 length: 15 amino acids. Germline CDR1 reads MDHEN; CDR2 reads SYDVKM. The V gene lost 2 bases and the J gene lost 4 bases, with 13 bases spanning the gap. The DNA for the CDR3 is TGTGCCAGCAGTTTAAATTCAGGTACCCCAGATACGCAGTATTTT. This codes for CASSLNSGTPDTQYF. The full variable domain, its missing parts supplied by reference TRBV28 and TRBJ2-3, is DVKVTQSSRYLVKRTGEKVFLECVQDMDHENMFWYRQDPGLGLRLIYFSYDVKMKEKGDIPEGYSVSREKKERFSLILESASTNQTSMYLCASSLNSGTPDTQYFGPGTRLTVL.

V is TRBV6-1 and J is TRBJ2-3; 7 bases line up with TRBD2. The CDR3 is 15 amino acids. Germline values: CDR1 MNHNS, CDR2 SASEGT. The junction had 4 bases not matched to a gene; V was cut back by 2 bases and J by 2 bases. The CDR3 DNA sequence: TGTGCCAGCAGTGAACTAGCGGCCGCCACAGATACGCAGTATTTT. It specifies CASSELAAATDTQYF.

This chain joins TRBV6-1 and TRBJ1-6; D not resolved. V lost 0 bases and J 8 bases, leaving 23 bases between the germline ends. This CDR3 spans 19 amino acids. Germline CDR1 is MNHNS and CDR2 is SASEGT. The CDR3 is CASSEALAWITKVDSPLHF. In DNA, the CDR3 is TGTGCCAGCAGTGAAGCGCTAGCGTGGATCACTAAAGTTGATTCACCCCTCCACTTT.

The CDR3: CASSKGLAESNEQFF. CDR3 in DNA: TGTGCCAGCAGCAAAGGACTAGCGGAATCCAATGAGCAGTTCTTC. This rearrangement joins TRBV21-1 to TRBJ2-1; no DNA check was done on the table's D call, TRBD2. TRBV21-1 is flagged as a pseudogene. This CDR3 contains 15 residues.

The V and J genes are TRBV6-5 and TRBJ2-2; 12 bases agree with TRBD2. Looked up from germline, CDR1 is MNHEY and CDR2 is SVGAGI. The CDR3 spans 15 residues. J gave up 7 bases and V 0 bases, and 0 bases lay outside the gene matches. CDR3 residues: CASSYSTSGSGELFF. For the CDR3, the DNA is TGTGCCAGCAGTTACTCGACTAGCGGGAGCGGGGAGCTGTTTTTT.

This clone showed up just once. This chain uses TRBV5-1 with TRBJ2-1, with 10 nucleotides matching TRBD2. This CDR3 has 15 residues. Trimming took 0 bases from V and 8 from J; bases not matched to a gene: 5. In germline, CDR1 is SGHRS, CDR2 YFSETQ. DNA for the CDR3: TGCGCCAGCAGCTTGGAGTCTAGCGGGAGTTATGAGCAGTTCTTC. This translates into CASSLESSGSYEQFF.

The chain joins TRBV6-1 to TRBJ1-1; 10 nucleotides line up with TRBD1. CDR3 length equals 15 residues. The germline V gene has CDR1 MNHNS and CDR2 SASEGT. Trimming cost V 6 bases and J 0 bases; bases outside gene matches: 4. The CDR3 sequence is CASRGQGVMNTEAFF. The CDR3 coding sequence is TGTGCCAGCAGAGGACAGGGGGTGATGAACACTGAAGCTTTCTTT.

The V call is TRBV5-1, the J call TRBJ1-1; D gene unclear. There are 14 residues in the CDR3. The germline V gene has CDR1 SGHRS and CDR2 YFSETQ. V shed 1 base and J shed 0 bases, with 7 bases lying between them. The CDR3 DNA follows: TGCGCCAGCAGCTTGAACAGTATGAACACTGAAGCTTTCTTT. Protein product: CASSLNSMNTEAFF.

The chain joins TRBV28 to TRBJ1-5; the match to TRBD1 covers 7 bases. The CDR3 loop spans 14 amino acids. Trimming took 5 bases from V and 3 from J; bases not matched to a gene: 4. Germline V gene lookup returns CDR1 MDHEN and CDR2 SYDVKM. DNA of the CDR3: TGTGCCAGCAGTAGGGACAGAAACAATCAGCCCCAGCATTTT. It encodes CASSRDRNNQPQHF.

The V gene is TRBV6-5, the J gene TRBJ2-7, with 7 nucleotides matching TRBD1. This CDR3 has 15 residues. Germline CDR1 is MNHEY and CDR2 is SVGAGI. The trim removed 4 bases at V and 0 bases at J, leaving 6 bases unmatched. CDR3 region: CASSSRRDSSYEQYF. Written as DNA, the CDR3 is TGTGCCAGCAGTTCCCGACGGGACAGCTCCTACGAGCAGTACTTC.

This clone was counted only a few times. The chain joins TRBV2 to TRBJ1-1, with D possibly being TRBD1 (5 bases). The CDR3 extends over 12 amino acids. From germline, CDR1 is SNHLY and CDR2 FYNNEI. Between the trimmed V and J ends, which lost 10 bases and 5 bases, there was a span of 14 bases. This chain's CDR3 is CANTNRGTEAFF. In DNA form, the CDR3 reads TGTGCCAACACGAACCGGGGGACTGAAGCTTTCTTT.

The chain carries TRBV5-1 and TRBJ2-7, with D possibly matching TRBD2 (5 bases). The CDR3 consists of 14 residues. V lost 0 bases to trimming and J lost 3 bases, with 10 bases between them. CDR1 and CDR2 from the germline V gene are SGHRS and YFSETQ. This CDR3 is CASSLGGPDYEQYF. The CDR3 DNA reads TGCGCCAGCAGCTTGGGAGGGCCAGACTACGAGCAGTACTTC.

The rearrangement links TRBV29-1 to TRBJ2-1, with 13 bases matching TRBD2. The CDR3 contains 17 residues. Germline lookup yields CDR1 SQVTM and CDR2 ANQGSEA. V trimming: 4 bases; J trimming: 2 bases; junction bases outside the gene matches: 8. CDR3 coding DNA: TGCAGCGTTGGAAGTTACGGACTAGCGGGGGCCTACAATGAGCAGTTCTTC. Protein product: CSVGSYGLAGAYNEQFF.

The CDR3: CASSVTTGRDEQYF. DNA for the CDR3: TGTGCCAGCAGTGTAACGACAGGGCGGGACGAGCAGTACTTC. The chain is built from TRBV2 and TRBJ2-7; 7 bases match TRBD1. The CDR3 length is 14 residues. Germline V gene lookup returns CDR1 SNHLY and CDR2 FYNNEI. Trimming at V came to 4 bases and at J to 5 bases, leaving 8 bases not matched to a gene. The full variable domain, with the rest looked up from reference TRBV2 and TRBJ2-7, is EPEVTQTPSHQVTQMGQEVILRCVPISNHLYFYWYRQILGQKVEFLVSFYNNEISEKSEIFDDQFSVERPDGSNFTLKIRSTKLEDSAMYFCASSVTTGRDEQYFGPGTRLTVT.

The chain carries TRBV19 and TRBJ2-1, with D maybe TRBD1 (5 bases). V gave up 5 bases and J gave up 6 bases, with 8 bases separating them. Germline V gives CDR1 LNHDA, CDR2 SQIVND (reference sequence). There are 12 residues in the CDR3. The CDR3 protein is CASSFRGNEQFF. As DNA, the CDR3 is TGTGCCAGTAGTTTTAGGGGCAATGAGCAGTTCTTC.

CDR3 coding DNA: TGCGCCAGCAGCTTGCAAACAGGGTCCACTGAAGCTTTCTTT. Translated: CASSLQTGSTEAFF. This chain uses TRBV5-1 with TRBJ1-1, with a possible D match to TRBD1 (6 bases). This CDR3 comprises 14 residues. Germline V gene data show CDR1 as SGHRS and CDR2 as YFSETQ. V shed 1 base and J shed 4 bases, with 11 bases lying between them.

The CDR3 is CASSLGRRVDTGELFF. For the CDR3, the DNA is TGTGCCAGCTCACTGGGGAGGCGGGTTGACACCGGGGAGCTGTTTTTT. The chain employs TRBV18 and TRBJ2-2, with D tentatively TRBD2 (6 bases). The germline V and J ends were trimmed by 4 bases and 3 bases, with 15 bases remaining between them. The CDR3 runs to 16 residues. Germline CDR1 is KGHSH and CDR2 is LQKENI.

The chain couples TRBV5-6 to TRBJ2-5; 10 nucleotides align to TRBD2. V lost 5 bases to trimming and J lost 6 bases; unmatched junction nucleotides: 13. The germline CDR1 and CDR2 sequences are SGHDT and YYEEEE. The CDR3 totals 16 residues. The CDR3 reads CASSSWGASGGKTQYF. Here the CDR3 DNA reads TGTGCCAGCAGTTCATGGGGGGCTAGCGGGGGAAAGACCCAGTACTTC.

This chain joins TRBV6-5 and TRBJ2-2, with D possibly matching TRBD1 (6 bases). This CDR3 comprises 14 residues. The germline V gene has CDR1 MNHEY and CDR2 SVGAGI. The V end was cut by 6 bases, the J end by 3 bases, with 11 bases between. CDR3 residues: CASRPQGYTGELFF. CDR3 nucleotide sequence: TGTGCCAGCAGACCCCAGGGGTACACCGGGGAGCTGTTTTTT.

This clone was counted only a few times. This chain connects TRBV15 to TRBJ2-6; D gene uncertain. V was shortened by 10 bases and J by 3 bases, with 10 bases between the two germline ends. Germline V gene sequence: CDR1 LNHNV, CDR2 YYDKDF (reference sequence). The CDR3 consists of 13 residues. The CDR3 is CAIAVNGANVLTF. Written as DNA, the CDR3 is TGTGCCATCGCGGTGAATGGGGCCAACGTCCTGACTTTC.

The chain recombines TRBV5-1 with TRBJ2-7; D not resolved. This CDR3 region has 14 residues. Germline CDR1 and CDR2: SGHRS and YFSETQ. Trimming pared 1 base from V and 0 bases from J, leaving 8 bases between. The CDR3 loop reads CASSLTVSSYEQYF. The CDR3 bases are TGCGCCAGCAGCTTGACAGTTAGCTCCTACGAGCAGTACTTC.

V gene TRBV19 combines with J gene TRBJ1-2; 8 bases are a match to TRBD1. There are 14 residues in the CDR3. Germline assignment: CDR1 LNHDA and CDR2 SQIVND (reference sequence). Losses at the gene ends were 6 bases for V and 8 bases for J; bases not matched to a gene: 11. The CDR3 DNA reads TGTGCCAGTAGACCAAGGACAGGGCAAGAAGGCTACACCTTC. It translates to CASRPRTGQEGYTF.

The rearrangement uses TRBV28 and TRBJ2-3; a possible D gene is TRBD2 (6 bases). Between the trimmed V and J ends, which lost 1 base and 6 bases, there was a span of 14 bases. Looked up from germline, CDR1 is MDHEN and CDR2 is SYDVKM. The CDR3 contains 15 residues. As DNA, the CDR3 is TGTGCCAGCAGTTTATCCGGGAGTTTAGGGGATACGCAGTATTTT. This codes for CASSLSGSLGDTQYF.

CDR3 protein: CASSIAAGSDTGELFF. CDR3 coding DNA: TGTGCCAGTAGTATAGCGGCGGGATCGGACACCGGGGAGCTGTTTTTT. This chain links TRBV19 with TRBJ2-2, with D possibly TRBD2 on 6 matching bases. Germline-derived CDR1 and CDR2 are LNHDA and SQIVND (reference sequence). The V and J ends lost 1 base and 3 bases respectively, with 12 bases between them. The CDR3 extends over 16 amino acids.

The chain recombines TRBV5-1 with TRBJ2-4; 7 bases map to TRBD1. The trim removed 4 bases at V and 7 bases at J, leaving 5 bases unmatched. Germline CDR1 and CDR2: SGHRS and YFSETQ. CDR3 size: 13 residues. CDR3 DNA sequence: TGCGCCAGCAGCGGCGACAGGGCGAACATTCAGTACTTC. The encoded protein is CASSGDRANIQYF.

The rearrangement joins TRBV27 to TRBJ1-1; the match to TRBD1 covers 12 bases. Trimming at V came to 4 bases and at J to 1 base, leaving 10 bases not matched to a gene. The CDR3 runs 18 residues. Germline V gene lookup returns CDR1 MNHEY and CDR2 SMNVEV (reference sequence). CDR3 bases: TGTGCCAGCAGTTCGGGAGGGGACAGGGGGCGCGAGAACACTGAAGCTTTCTTT. Translating gives CASSSGGDRGRENTEAFF.

The chain couples TRBV5-4 to TRBJ2-1; a possible D gene is TRBD1 (5 bases). The CDR3 loop spans 13 amino acids. In germline, CDR1 is SGHNT, CDR2 YYREEE (reference sequence). Trimming stripped 0 bases from V and 8 bases from J, with 9 bases between. The CDR3 sequence is CASSLVARDEQFF. The CDR3 nucleotides read TGTGCCAGCAGCTTGGTGGCCAGGGATGAGCAGTTCTTC.

For this clone: Germline and junction disagree at one end, which may indicate a read error. This CDR3 reads CASLPPGPGDTQYF. CDR3 bases: TGTGCCAGCTTACCACCGGGGCCAGGGGATACGCAGTATTTT. The rearrangement uses TRBV18 and TRBJ2-3; perhaps D is TRBD1 or TRBD2 (5 bases each). The CDR3 covers 14 residues. The germline V gene has CDR1 KGHSH and CDR2 LQKENI. Variable domain in full (rest from reference TRBV18 and TRBJ2-3): NAGVMQNPRHLVRRRGQEARLRCSPMKGHSHVYWYRQLPEEGLKFMVYLQKENIIDESGMPKERFSAEFPKEGPSILRIQQVVRGDSAAYFCASLPPGPGDTQYFGPGTRLTVL.

V usage is TRBV4-1 and J usage is TRBJ2-5, with 10 positions matching TRBD2. V lost 3 bases and J lost 4; bases outside the gene matches: 2. The CDR3 is made up of 14 amino acids. Germline CDR1 is MGHRA and CDR2 is YSYEKL. DNA of the CDR3: TGCGCCAGCAGCCAGTTAGCGGGAGGAGAGACCCAGTACTTC. It codes for CASSQLAGGETQYF.

This clone was counted between two and nine times. The CDR3 coding sequence is TGTGCCAGTAGTACGCGGGGGGCGGAAGAGACCCAGTACTTC. Residues: CASSTRGAEETQYF. This rearrangement joins TRBV19 to TRBJ2-5, with 8 positions matching TRBD2. CDR1 is LNHDA and CDR2 is SQIVND in the germline V gene (reference sequence). The CDR3 totals 14 residues. The V segment lost 4 bases and the J segment 3 bases; nucleotides outside the gene matches: 4.

The rearrangement links TRBV6-1 to TRBJ2-5; tentative D call: TRBD1 (5 bases). Trimming shortened V by 6 bases and J by 4 bases, and 12 bases separated the two germline ends. CDR1 MNHNS and CDR2 SASEGT come from the germline V gene. This CDR3 region has 13 residues. DNA for the CDR3: TGTGCCAGCAGCCCAGGGTGGGGAGAGACCCAGTACTTC. Protein sequence: CASSPGWGETQYF.

The chain couples TRBV5-1 to TRBJ1-3; D unresolved. The J call may be wrong; the DNA end is better matched by TRBJ2-2. The V gene's germline CDR1 is SGHRS and CDR2 YFSETQ. The CDR3 contains 14 residues. The CDR3 DNA is TGCGCCAGCAGCTTGGTGGTGGCCGGCGGGGAGCTGTTTTTT. Its translation: CASSLVVAGGELFF.